Below are 10 T cell receptor beta chains sequenced from a single sample in a study of beta chain features in type 1 diabetes. The whole isolated RNA underwent reverse transcription, so sequencing captured expressed TCRB transcripts. TCRdb's table, derived via immunoSEQ multiplex PCR, lists solely in-frame clones and lacks some. In the table there are hundreds of thousands of clones, under 8.5% of which are singletons. What was sequenced was central memory CD4+ T cells from blood. The receptors derive from a young woman in good health.

This clone was counted a few times. This chain uses TRBV29-1 with TRBJ2-5, with D maybe TRBD2 (6 bases). CDR3 size: 12 residues. Germline V gene lookup returns CDR1 SQVTM and CDR2 ANQGSEA. With 1 base removed from V and 4 bases from J, the gap between germline ends came to 7 bases. CDR3 loop: CSVEAGVETQYF. CDR3 coding DNA: TGCAGCGTTGAAGCGGGAGTAGAGACCCAGTACTTC.

In its sample, this clone was seen a few times. Germline and junction disagree at one end, which may indicate a read error. Distinct nucleotide sequences in the sample also encode this CDR3. The V call is TRBV6-1, the J call TRBJ2-5, with 10 bases identical to TRBD2. Germline-derived CDR1 and CDR2 are MNHNS and SASEGT. CDR3 length: 17 amino acids. The CDR3 nucleotides read TGTGCCATCAGTGGTCCTAGCGGGAGATGGGACCAAGAGACCCAGTACTTC. As protein: CAISGPSGRWDQETQYF.

For this clone: The same CDR3 arises from other DNA sequences in this sample as well. This chain links TRBV9 with TRBJ2-1; 9 positions match TRBD2. CDR1 is SGDLS and CDR2 is YYNGEE in the germline V gene. With 0 bases clipped from V and 5 bases from J, the junction kept 3 bases outside the gene matches. This CDR3 has 15 amino acids. This chain's CDR3 is CASSVGLAGNNEQFF. CDR3 in DNA: TGTGCCAGCAGCGTAGGTCTAGCGGGAAACAATGAGCAGTTCTTC.

This clone has more than one count but fewer than ten. As DNA, the CDR3 is TGTGCCAGCAGCCTGCGTCACGGTGGCCCAAAGGGTGAGCAGTTCTTC. It yields the protein CASSLRHGGPKGEQFF. This chain uses TRBV10-3 with TRBJ2-1; D call uncertain. Germline CDR1 ENHRY, CDR2 SYGVKD. Trimming removed 10 bases from V and 9 bases from J, with 28 bases in between. This CDR3 region has 16 residues.

This clone was counted many times. The rearrangement joins TRBV19 to TRBJ1-1, with D possibly being TRBD1 (5 bases). Germline CDR1 and CDR2: LNHDA and SQIVND (reference sequence). V was shortened by 3 bases and J by 6 bases, with 11 bases between the two germline ends. The CDR3 totals 13 residues. The CDR3 coding sequence is TGTGCCAGTAGTATCAGGGTGAATGCTGAAGCTTTCTTT. Its protein is CASSIRVNAEAFF.

This clone was counted only a few times. V usage is TRBV4-1 and J usage is TRBJ2-4; D uncertain. CDR3 length: 12 residues. V was trimmed by 3 bases and J by 7 bases, leaving 7 bases between them. Germline V gene data show CDR1 as MGHRA and CDR2 as YSYEKL. CDR3 loop: CASSQNGNIQYF. The CDR3 coding sequence is TGCGCCAGCAGCCAGAATGGGAACATTCAGTACTTC.

There are a few counts of this clone. The J gene is TRBJ1-4, the V gene TRBV7-2; 7 bases are shared with TRBD1. The CDR3 spans 15 residues. Germline CDR1 reads SGHTA; CDR2 reads FQGNSA. Trimming removed 0 bases from V and 5 bases from J; junction bases left unmatched: 3. The CDR3 DNA is TGTGCCAGCAGCTTAGCGGGACAGAAGAATGAAAAACTGTTTTTT. Residues: CASSLAGQKNEKLFF.

A few counts support this clone. The rearrangement uses TRBV27 and TRBJ2-2, with a weak D call TRBD2 (6 bases). The CDR3 has 13 amino acids. The germline V and J ends were trimmed by 6 bases and 6 bases, with 11 bases remaining between them. CDR1 and CDR2 (germline): MNHEY, SMNVEV (reference sequence). CDR3 region: CASRLSGAGELFF. The CDR3 DNA reads TGTGCCAGCAGACTATCGGGAGCCGGGGAGCTGTTTTTT.

This clone appeared a few times. This rearrangement joins TRBV10-1 to TRBJ2-3; D not resolved. Trimming took off 0 bases at V and 5 bases at J, with 15 bases between the two ends. Germline V gene lookup returns CDR1 WNHNN and CDR2 SYGVQD (reference sequence). This CDR3 contains 16 residues. The CDR3 DNA sequence: TGCGCCAGCAGTGAGTCCCTGTTTGGCAATGAAGATACGCAGTATTTT. This sequence encodes CASSESLFGNEDTQYF.

This clone has a count of ten or more. The genes are TRBV21-1 and TRBJ2-5; the table's D gene call, TRBD2, was not cross checked with the DNA. TRBV21-1 is designated a pseudogene. The CDR3 sequence is 14 residues long. Written as DNA, the CDR3 is TGTGCCAGCATCAAAAGGGGGGGACGAGAGACCCAGTACTTC. Its protein product is CASIKRGGRETQYF.